The 32 T cell receptor beta chains listed next were all sequenced from one sample in a study of metastatic and nonmetastatic thyroid tumors. Patients underwent thyroid surgery, and none had received any treatment before it. TCRdb re-called clones from the PCR reads using MiXCR. Among around 30,000 clones listed, 20% to 25% were seen once. Input material: tumor tissue. The receptors stem from a male donor with papillary thyroid cancer or a benign thyroid nodule (not recorded which). Some clones in this sample may be carry-over from other donors' samples.

Notes on this clone: In the same sample, other DNA sequences code for this CDR3. V is TRBV24-1 and J is TRBJ2-1; D not resolved. The germline V gene has CDR1 KGHDR and CDR2 SFDVKD. The V end lost 7 bases, the J end lost 1 base, and 4 bases lay between the germline ends. The CDR3 is 12 amino acids. Here the CDR3 reads CATRGSYNEQFF. The DNA of the CDR3 is TGTGCCACCAGGGGGTCCTACAATGAGCAGTTCTTC.

The sample holds a few counts of this clone. Mismatch with germline at one junction end may stem from a read error. The chain joins TRBV12-3 or TRBV12-4 to TRBJ1-1, with 7 nucleotides matching TRBD1. There are 13 residues in the CDR3. CDR3 DNA: TGTGCCAGCAGGTTGGAGGGGGCTAATGAAGCTTTCTTC. Translating gives CASRLEGANEAFF.

This clone has at least ten counts. V usage is TRBV24-1 and J usage is TRBJ2-1; 14 bases are shared with TRBD2. CDR1 KGHDR and CDR2 SFDVKD come from the germline V gene. The CDR3 is made up of 19 amino acids. Trimming removed 2 bases from V and 1 base from J; junction bases left unmatched: 6. The chain's CDR3 is CATSDSTSGRAQSYNEQFF. DNA for the CDR3: TGTGCCACCAGTGATTCGACTAGCGGGAGGGCCCAATCCTACAATGAGCAGTTCTTC.

This rearrangement joins TRBV19 to TRBJ2-5, with D uncertain. Germline CDR1 is LNHDA and CDR2 is SQIVND (reference sequence). This CDR3 is 11 amino acids long. The ends were cut back, 3 bases at V and 2 bases at J, with 1 base in the middle. The CDR3 loop reads CASSIQETQYF. The CDR3 DNA sequence: TGTGCCAGTAGTATTCAAGAGACCCAGTACTTC.

This rearrangement joins TRBV5-1 to TRBJ2-3; 11 bases are shared with TRBD2. The CDR3 sequence is 15 residues long. The trim removed 1 base at V and 4 bases at J, leaving 2 bases unmatched. Germline V gene sequence: CDR1 SGHRS, CDR2 YFSETQ. This CDR3 is CASSLTSGSPDTQYF. The CDR3 DNA is TGCGCCAGCAGCTTGACTAGCGGGAGCCCAGATACGCAGTATTTT. Full variable domain (rest looked up from reference TRBV5-1 and TRBJ2-3): KAGVTQTPRYLIKTRGQQVTLSCSPISGHRSVSWYQQTPGQGLQFLFEYFSETQRNKGNFPGRFSGRQFSNSRSEMNVSTLELGDSALYLCASSLTSGSPDTQYFGPGTRLTVL.

In this sample, this clone turned up many times. The rearrangement links TRBV30 to TRBJ1-1; no clear D. This CDR3 region has 14 residues. V lost 2 bases and J lost 4, with 14 bases in between. Germline V gene sequence: CDR1 GTSNPN, CDR2 SVGIG (reference sequence). The CDR3 here is CAWSIWGVGTEAFF. Here the CDR3 DNA reads TGTGCCTGGAGTATTTGGGGAGTAGGCACTGAAGCTTTCTTT.

In its sample, this clone was seen many times. Other nucleotide sequences in the sample specify the same CDR3. The V gene is TRBV10-3, the J gene TRBJ2-5; tentatively, D is TRBD1 or TRBD2 (5 bases each). From germline, CDR1 is ENHRY and CDR2 SYGVKD. The ends were cut back, 5 bases at V and 1 base at J, with 11 bases in the middle. This CDR3 spans 14 amino acids. In nucleotides, the CDR3 is TGTGCCATCAGTACCCAGAGGGGCCAAGAGACCCAGTACTTC. It is translated as CAISTQRGQETQYF.

This clone was seen many times. The gene calls are TRBV2 and TRBJ2-7; D unresolved. The CDR3 length is 10 residues. Trimming shortened V by 4 bases and J by 4 bases, and 2 bases separated the two germline ends. CDR1 and CDR2 (germline): SNHLY, FYNNEI. CDR3 DNA: TGTGCCAGCAGTGGGTACGAGCAGTACTTC. It encodes CASSGYEQYF.

This rearrangement joins TRBV19 to TRBJ1-5; D remains ambiguous. The germline V and J ends were trimmed by 2 bases and 4 bases, with 9 bases remaining between them. The germline CDR1 and CDR2 sequences are LNHDA and SQIVND (reference sequence). There are 14 residues in the CDR3. CDR3 in DNA: TGTGCCAGTAGTATATCGGCATCTAATCAGCCCCAGCATTTT. Translating gives CASSISASNQPQHF.

This clone was seen ten or more times. This chain uses TRBV11-2 with TRBJ1-3; the D gene is possibly TRBD1 (5 bases). CDR3 length: 14 residues. With 5 bases removed from V and 0 bases from J, the gap between germline ends came to 8 bases. CDR1 is SGHAT, CDR2 FQNNGV, per germline. For the CDR3, the DNA is TGTGCCAGCAGCCAAGGGACCTCTGGAAACACCATATATTTT. It specifies CASSQGTSGNTIYF.

The chain is built from TRBV19 and TRBJ1-5; 8 bases are shared with TRBD1. V shed 6 bases, J shed 6 bases, and the junction held 4 bases outside the gene matches. The CDR3 totals 13 residues. Looked up from germline, CDR1 is LNHDA and CDR2 is SQIVND (reference sequence). CDR3 in amino acids: CASRAGGRQPQHF. CDR3 DNA: TGTGCCAGTAGGGCAGGGGGCCGTCAGCCCCAGCATTTT.

Concerning this clone: The junction differs from germline at one of its ends, possibly a read error. Here the CDR3 reads CAISRDSEYEQYF. The CDR3 nucleotides read TGCGCCATCAGCCGGGACAGTGAGTACGAGCAGTACTTC. The gene calls are TRBV4-1 and TRBJ2-7, with TRBD1 identical over 7 bases. Germline lookup yields CDR1 MGHRA and CDR2 YSYEKL. The CDR3 consists of 13 residues.

This clone was detected a few times. The gene calls are TRBV28 and TRBJ2-3; 9 bases line up with TRBD2. This CDR3 has 17 amino acids. The germline V gene has CDR1 MDHEN and CDR2 SYDVKM. V shed 4 bases and J 5 bases; nucleotides not matched to a gene: 13. The CDR3 is CASSSQGLAGCLDTQYF. The CDR3 DNA sequence: TGTGCCAGCAGTTCCCAGGGCCTAGCGGGATGTTTAGATACGCAGTATTTT.

This clone was counted many times. The V and J genes are TRBV20-1 and TRBJ1-1; D might be TRBD1 (6 bases). CDR1 DFQATT and CDR2 SNEGSKA come from the germline V gene (reference sequence). Trimming removed 3 bases from V and 4 bases from J, with 15 bases in between. This CDR3 is built from 14 residues. The CDR3 coding sequence is TGCAGTGCTAGTCCACCCGGGGGGCTCACTGAAGCTTTCTTT. It encodes CSASPPGGLTEAFF.

This clone was picked up one time. V gene TRBV4-1 combines with J gene TRBJ1-2, with D uncertain. The CDR3 sequence is 14 residues long. The V gene's germline CDR1 is MGHRA and CDR2 YSYEKL. V lost 0 bases to trimming and J lost 5 bases, with 10 bases between them. This CDR3 is CASSQDEKRYGYTF. CDR3 nucleotide sequence: TGCGCCAGCAGCCAAGATGAGAAGCGTTATGGCTACACCTTC.

The chain combines TRBV28 with TRBJ2-5, with 8 bases lining up with TRBD1. The germline V gene encodes CDR1 MDHEN and CDR2 SYDVKM. The CDR3 length is 21 residues. After removal of 4 bases from V and 2 bases from J, the junction contained 24 bases not matched to a gene. The CDR3 here is CASSSGVGQAPNRSYQETQYF. In DNA form, the CDR3 reads TGTGCCAGCAGTTCAGGGGTGGGACAGGCGCCCAACCGTAGTTATCAAGAGACCCAGTACTTC.

The V gene is TRBV7-9, the J gene TRBJ2-3; D may be TRBD2 (5 bases). V lost 5 bases and J lost 3, with 9 bases in between. CDR1 is SEHNR, CDR2 FQNEAQ, per germline (reference sequence). CDR3 length: 13 amino acids. CDR3 sequence (DNA): TGTGCCAGCAGCCGATCGGGGACAGATACGCAGTATTTT. Translating gives CASSRSGTDTQYF.

This clone was counted at least ten times. The chain joins TRBV6-2 or TRBV6-3 to TRBJ2-5; the D gene could be TRBD1 or TRBD2 (5 bases each). Trimming shortened V by 5 bases and J by 6 bases, and 13 bases separated the two germline ends. Germline CDR1 is MNHEY and CDR2 is SVGEGT. This CDR3 has 13 amino acids. Here the CDR3 reads CASSQRGAKTQYF. The DNA for the CDR3 is TGTGCCAGCAGTCAGAGAGGGGCTAAGACCCAGTACTTC.

This chain links TRBV6-1 with TRBJ2-7, with D perhaps TRBD2 (5 bases). The CDR3 is 16 amino acids. V gave up 4 bases and J gave up 4 bases, with 20 bases separating them. The germline CDR1 and CDR2 sequences are MNHNS and SASEGT. The CDR3 DNA follows: TGTGCCAGCAGTGGGTGGGTCACCGGGGAGCTGTACGAGCAGTACTTC. Amino acid sequence: CASSGWVTGELYEQYF.

J is TRBJ2-3 and V is TRBV24-1; a weak D match, TRBD2 (5 bases). V was shortened by 9 bases and J by 1 base, with 16 bases between the two germline ends. This CDR3 is 15 amino acids long. Per the germline V gene, CDR1 is KGHDR and CDR2 is SFDVKD. CDR3 DNA: TGTGCCACCGGGAAGACGGGGTCGGGCACAGATACGCAGTATTTT. The encoded protein is CATGKTGSGTDTQYF.

By share, this clone ranks as medium-sized. The genes are TRBV20-1 and TRBJ2-7; 8 positions agree with TRBD1. The V gene's germline CDR1 is DFQATT and CDR2 SNEGSKA (reference sequence). The length of the CDR3 is 15 residues. With V trimmed by 1 base and J by 2 bases, 7 bases remained unmatched. DNA for the CDR3: TGCAGTGCTAGAGGCCGCGGACAGGGAACCTACGAGCAGTACTTC. Protein: CSARGRGQGTYEQYF.

This clone was detected many times. The chain has TRBV7-2 and TRBJ2-7, with 10 bases that match TRBD2. Trimming cost V 3 bases and J 2 bases; bases outside gene matches: 4. Germline loops: CDR1 SGHTA, CDR2 FQGNSA. The CDR3 has 15 residues. CDR3 nucleotide sequence: TGTGCCAGCAGCTTGGTAGCGGGAGGCACCTACGAGCAGTACTTC. It encodes CASSLVAGGTYEQYF.

This clone was observed many times. The chain links TRBV28 to TRBJ1-1, with TRBD1 matching 7 bases. Losses at the gene ends were 5 bases for V and 3 bases for J; bases not matched to a gene: 3. Germline V gene sequence: CDR1 MDHEN, CDR2 SYDVKM. The CDR3 runs 13 residues. CDR3 nucleotide sequence: TGTGCCAGCAGTGCACAGGGGTACACTGAAGCTTTCTTT. Protein: CASSAQGYTEAFF. The variable domain in full, completed from reference TRBV28 and TRBJ1-1, reads DVKVTQSSRYLVKRTGEKVFLECVQDMDHENMFWYRQDPGLGLRLIYFSYDVKMKEKGDIPEGYSVSREKKERFSLILESASTNQTSMYLCASSAQGYTEAFFGQGTRLTVV.

Only a few counts were recorded for this clone. V gene TRBV6-1 combines with J gene TRBJ1-5, with no clear D. The CDR3 loop spans 13 amino acids. Germline loops: CDR1 MNHNS, CDR2 SASEGT. V was clipped by 9 bases and J by 6 bases, with 15 bases between them. The CDR3 DNA is TGTGCCAGTGTGAGGATCTTTGGTCAGCCCCAGCATTTT. It yields the protein CASVRIFGQPQHF.

The rearrangement links TRBV28 to TRBJ2-7; 10 bases are a match to TRBD1. Germline CDR1 and CDR2: MDHEN and SYDVKM. The CDR3 runs 14 residues. J was trimmed by 1 base and V by 8 bases; bases with no gene match: 5. CDR3 DNA: TGTGCCAGCCGTAGGACAGGGGGGTCCTACGAGCAGTACTTC. Residues: CASRRTGGSYEQYF.

Ten or more counts support this clone. The CDR3 here is CASRKTGDTPAPLHF. The CDR3 DNA follows: TGTGCCAGCAGGAAAACAGGGGACACACCGGCCCCCCTCCACTTT. The chain couples TRBV7-9 to TRBJ1-6; 7 bases line up with TRBD1. Germline CDR1 SEHNR, CDR2 FQNEAQ (reference sequence). The CDR3 loop spans 15 amino acids. The ends lost 6 bases at V and 13 bases at J; junction bases unmatched: 15.

At least ten counts were recorded for this clone. The V and J genes are TRBV4-1 and TRBJ2-7, with D possibly being TRBD2 (6 bases). V lost 0 bases to trimming and J lost 2 bases, with 14 bases between them. The CDR3 consists of 16 residues. CDR1 is MGHRA and CDR2 is YSYEKL in the germline V gene. DNA of the CDR3: TGCGCCAGCAGCCAAGATTGGGGAGGACAAACCTACGAGCAGTACTTC. Translating gives CASSQDWGGQTYEQYF.

Remarks on this clone: With a much larger clone just one base away, this may be a read error. The chain carries TRBV6-1 and TRBJ1-2; the D gene is possibly TRBD1 (5 bases). The CDR3 length is 13 residues. Germline V gene lookup returns CDR1 MNHNS and CDR2 SASEGT. Trimming removed 7 bases from V and 10 bases from J, with 19 bases in between. The CDR3 loop reads CASIRQSEYPYTF. For the CDR3, the DNA is TGTGCCAGCATCAGACAGTCGGAGTATCCCTACACCTTC.

Concerning this clone itself: At one of its ends the junction is not consistent with the germline gene, which may arise from a read error. J is TRBJ1-1 and V is TRBV7-9, with 7 nucleotides matching TRBD1. Germline CDR1 is SEHNR and CDR2 is FQNEAQ (reference sequence). This CDR3 has 13 residues. CDR3 amino acids: CAGRDRASSEAFF. The CDR3 DNA sequence: TGTGCCGGCAGAGACAGGGCGAGCTCTGAAGCTTTCTTT.

This clone ranks as medium-sized. The rearrangement uses TRBV6-1 and TRBJ1-2; no firm D call. Per germline, CDR1 MNHNS and CDR2 SASEGT. Trimming removed 6 bases at V and 4 bases at J, with 9 bases between. The CDR3 is 12 residues long. The CDR3 nucleotides are TGTGCCAGCAGCTCGACCGTCTATGGCTACACCTTC. Translating it yields CASSSTVYGYTF.

This clone occurred many times. The chain uses TRBV20-1 and TRBJ1-2; 10 bases agree with TRBD1. From germline, CDR1 is DFQATT and CDR2 SNEGSKA (reference sequence). The CDR3 length is 14 residues. The V gene end was trimmed by 4 bases and the J gene end by 4 bases; junction bases not matched to a gene: 6. CDR3 bases: TGCAGTGCTACGAGGACAGGGGGGATCTATGGCTACACCTTC. This gives the protein CSATRTGGIYGYTF.

On this clone itself: One end of the junction varies from germline; a read error may be responsible. The rearrangement links TRBV11-1 to TRBJ2-2; 8 bases agree with TRBD2. The germline CDR1 and CDR2 sequences are SGHAT and FQDESV (reference sequence). CDR3 length: 16 residues. In DNA form, the CDR3 reads TGTGCCAGCATCCCTAGAGCGGGAGCGAACACCGGGGATCTGTTTTTT. Protein product: CASIPRAGANTGDLFF.